Listed below are T cell receptor beta chains from one sample, sequenced in a study of cytomegalovirus exposure and HLA in healthy donors. Clones were read by immunoSEQ multiplex PCR, and TCRdb kept only the in-frame ones, dropping some. Counted here are some 200,000 clones, 75% to 85% occurring once; the ten biggest clones make up about an eighth. Sequencing was performed on PBMCs. These receptors all stem from a woman in her 30s in good health and CMV-seropositive. Both conserved end residues are part of each CDR3. A D gene is named only where the DNA matches it firmly. Part of the rows lack a size; the others show once, few, many or a class for expanded clones.

J | D | V | size | CDR3 | DNA
TRBJ2-7 | NA | TRBV10-2 | NA | CASSEGGEQYF | TGCGCCAGCAGTGAGGGGGGGGAGCAGTACTTC
TRBJ2-7 | NA | TRBV14 | NA | CASSLAGDSGQYF | TGTGCCAGCAGCCTCGCCGGGGATTCCGGGCAGTACTTC
TRBJ1-1 | NA | TRBV2 | NA | CASSEDTVNTEAFF | TGTGCCAGCAGTGAGGACACTGTGAACACTGAAGCTTTCTTT
TRBJ2-1 | TRBD2 | TRBV5-1 | NA | CASSLASGLANREQFF | TGCGCCAGCAGCTTGGCCTCAGGACTAGCAAATCGAGAGCAGTTCTTC
TRBJ1-3 | NA | TRBV19 | NA | CASSIVYSGNTIYF | TGTGCCAGTAGTATAGTATACTCTGGAAACACCATATATTTT
TRBJ1-5 | NA | TRBV30 | NA | CAWSPSPTGSQPQHF | TGTGCCTGGAGTCCGTCCCCGACAGGATCTCAGCCCCAGCATTTT
TRBJ1-5 | NA | TRBV2 | NA | CASSAGTPQPQHF | TGTGCCAGCAGTGCGGGAACCCCTCAGCCCCAGCATTTT
TRBJ2-5 | TRBD1 | TRBV2 | few | CASSRQGSGETQYF | TGTGCCAGCAGCCGACAGGGGTCGGGGGAGACCCAGTACTTC
TRBJ2-7 | TRBD1 | TRBV5-1 | once | CASSYVRTGGNEQYF | TGCGCCAGCAGCTACGTTAGGACAGGGGGAAACGAGCAGTACTTC
TRBJ2-7 | NA | TRBV27 | NA | CASSSRRKAYYEQYF | TGTGCCAGCAGTTCCCGAAGAAAAGCTTATTACGAGCAGTACTTC
TRBJ2-2 | NA | TRBV14 | NA | CASSVGQNTGELFF | TGTGCCAGCAGCGTGGGACAGAACACCGGGGAGCTGTTTTTT
TRBJ1-1 | TRBD1 | TRBV10-2 | NA | CASRNRGLNTEAFF | TGCGCCAGCAGGAACAGGGGATTGAACACTGAAGCTTTCTTT
TRBJ1-4 | NA | TRBV28 | once | CASSRRGGIEKLFF | TGTGCCAGCAGCCGCAGGGGAGGGATTGAAAAACTGTTTTTT
TRBJ2-3 | NA | TRBV19 | few | CASSPRATDTQYF | TGTGCCAGTAGTCCCCGCGCCACAGATACGCAGTATTTT
TRBJ2-1 | TRBD2 | TRBV4-1 | once | CASSQEASGTAYNEQFF | TGCGCCAGCAGCCAAGAAGCTAGCGGGACGGCCTACAATGAGCAGTTCTTC
TRBJ1-1 | TRBD1 | TRBV2 | NA | CASRTGANTEAFF | TGTGCCAGCCGGACAGGGGCGAACACTGAAGCTTTCTTT
TRBJ2-1 | NA | TRBV5-1 | NA | CASSLALQNNEQFF | TGCGCCAGCAGCTTGGCTCTCCAGAACAATGAGCAGTTCTTC
TRBJ1-2 | TRBD1 | TRBV9 | NA | CASSVSSGTGSSGYTF | TGTGCCAGCAGCGTAAGTTCGGGGACAGGGAGTTCTGGCTACACCTTC
TRBJ1-2 | NA | TRBV5-8 | NA | CASSLFVNNYGYTF | TGTGCCAGCAGCTTGTTCGTAAATAACTATGGCTACACCTTC
TRBJ2-7 | NA | TRBV7-2 | NA | CASSLFYSLYEQYF | TGTGCCAGCAGCTTATTCTATTCCCTATACGAGCAGTACTTC
TRBJ1-2 | TRBD1 | TRBV20-1 | NA | CSARTGGYTF | TGCAGTGCTCGGACAGGGGGCTACACCTTC
TRBJ1-1 | TRBD1 | TRBV9 | NA | CASSVAPGTEKAFF | TGTGCCAGCAGCGTAGCCCCCGGGACAGAAAAAGCTTTCTTT
TRBJ2-7 | TRBD2 | TRBV6-5 | NA | CASGSSGSSYEQYF | TGTGCCAGCGGGTCTAGCGGGAGTTCGTACGAGCAGTACTTC
TRBJ1-3 | NA | TRBV2 | few | CASRAAAAGNTIYF | TGTGCCAGCAGGGCCGCTGCAGCTGGAAACACCATATATTTT
TRBJ1-2 | NA | TRBV6-5 | NA | CASSQADLGYTF | TGTGCCAGCAGTCAGGCTGATTTAGGCTACACCTTC
TRBJ1-2 | NA | TRBV4-1 | NA | CASSQDWEGSYGYTF | TGCGCCAGCAGCCAAGATTGGGAAGGGAGCTATGGCTACACCTTC